This TCR beta chain came from a study of T cells expressing NK-cell markers. Looking at the study overall: HCMV seropositivity characterized most of the eight sequenced donors, and seronegativity one. Findings of the study overall: Topping the CD3+CD56-NKG2C+ fraction as well were these clonotypes, in a handful of donors. A range of about 1.0-8% of CD8+ T cells consisted of dominant NKG2C+ clonotypes in several donors. Whether expanded NKG2C-expressing T cell clones recognize HCMV is unknown.

The CDR3 extends over 12 amino acids. CDR1 and CDR2 (germline): DFQATT, SNEGSKA (reference sequence). TCRdb reprocessed the 5' RACE reads and reports one entry per CDR3 protein, with no DNA. The specimen's table records a few hundred thousand distinct CDR3 sequences. Worth noting for this clonotype: Its antigen is as yet unknown.

This chain connects TRBV20-1 to TRBJ2-1; TCRdb outputs TRBD1, but without DNA this stays unchecked. The receptor was isolated from a woman in her forties or fifties in good health. The sequenced sample consisted of blood T cells: a sorted CD56 or NKG2C T cell subset, CD4+ or CD8+ T cells, or bulk PBMC T cells (not recorded which). CDR3 amino acids: CSASQGAIEQFF.